The clone carrying this TCR beta chain was seen only a few times. This CDR3 contains 15 residues. J gave up 6 bases and V 5 bases, and 4 bases lay outside the gene matches. Germline V CDR1 and CDR2: SGHTA, FQGNSA. The data are from a study of blood T cell repertoires in COVID-19. Per the original data handling: Reference gene primer amplification gave nucleated cell count estimates. Measured with immunoSEQ multiplex PCR; TCRdb has only the in-frame clones, and not every one. The V and J calls and clone size come from that table; D and trimming were worked out from the DNA. In the table there are around 150,000 clones, about 80% of which are singletons.

The chain uses TRBV7-2 and TRBJ2-1; 13 nucleotides align to TRBD2. The sequence derives from a woman in her sixties or seventies with acute or convalescent COVID-19. Sequencing was performed on peripheral blood. CDR3 nucleotide sequence: TGTGCCAGCAGCCAGACTAGCGGGAGGTTCAATGAGCAGTTCTTC. Its protein product is CASSQTSGRFNEQFF.